The 7 T cell receptor beta chains below were found in one sample sequenced in a study of OX40 agonist ivuxolimab in advanced cancers. Some clones are missing from TCRdb's copy, which holds only in-frame ones; the method was immunoSEQ multiplex PCR. Of 45,000 to 50,000 clones listed, around 88% are singletons. This sample comprised CD4+ or CD8+ T cells sorted from blood, obtained in a trial of the OX40 agonist ivuxolimab. These receptors all come from an adult with an advanced solid tumor such as melanoma, head and neck, liver or kidney cancer.

The chain carries TRBV10-3 and TRBJ2-5; 9 positions match TRBD2. Germline V CDR1 and CDR2: ENHRY, SYGVKD. The ends lost 4 bases at V and 1 base at J; junction bases unmatched: 13. CDR3 length: 18 amino acids. The CDR3 DNA reads as TGTGCCATCAGTGCAGCTGCCCCCTTAGCGGGGGTCCAAGAGACCCAGTACTTC. It is translated as CAISAAAPLAGVQETQYF.

The rearrangement uses TRBV19 and TRBJ2-2; D gene uncertain. The germline CDR1 and CDR2 sequences are LNHDA and SQIVND (reference sequence). The V and J ends lost 7 bases and 5 bases respectively, with 17 bases between them. The CDR3 runs to 15 residues. The CDR3 DNA sequence: TGTGCCAGTACCATAGGGAACAGAGGAACCGGGGAGCTGTTTTTT. Encoded protein: CASTIGNRGTGELFF. The variable domain in full, completed from reference TRBV19 and TRBJ2-2, reads DGGITQSPKYLFRKEGQNVTLSCEQNLNHDAMYWYRQDPGQGLRLIYYSQIVNDFQKGDIAEGYSVSREKKESFPLTVTSAQKNPTAFYLCASTIGNRGTGELFFGEGSRLTVL.

The chain links TRBV18 to TRBJ2-1; 11 bases align to TRBD2. The CDR3 runs 15 residues. Looked up from germline, CDR1 is KGHSH and CDR2 is LQKENI. V was pared by 2 bases and J by 5 bases, with 2 bases of the junction left unmatched. This chain's CDR3 is CASSPVAGGNNEQFF. The CDR3 region has the DNA TGTGCCAGCTCACCAGTAGCGGGGGGGAACAATGAGCAGTTCTTC.

The chain recombines TRBV11-3 with TRBJ2-7; D is unresolved. CDR3 size: 15 residues. Germline V gene data show CDR1 as SGHNT and CDR2 as YENEEA. The ends were cut back, 0 bases at V and 0 bases at J, with 9 bases in the middle. Here the CDR3 DNA reads TGTGCCAGCAGCTTAGATACCGGCAACTCCTACGAGCAGTACTTC. This encodes CASSLDTGNSYEQYF.

V is TRBV29-1 and J is TRBJ2-3; 8 bases fit TRBD1. The germline CDR1 and CDR2 sequences are SQVTM and ANQGSEA. V trimming: 5 bases; J trimming: 3 bases; junction bases outside the gene matches: 13. The CDR3 is 16 amino acids. CDR3: CSVSGPTGDETDTQYF. CDR3 in DNA: TGCAGCGTTTCTGGTCCGACAGGGGATGAAACAGATACGCAGTATTTT.

This chain uses TRBV28 with TRBJ2-1, with 9 bases lining up with TRBD1. Germline values: CDR1 MDHEN, CDR2 SYDVKM. J lost 4 bases, V lost 7 bases, and 8 bases had no gene match. The CDR3 is 15 residues long. The CDR3: CASIPGTGRYNEQFF. CDR3 nucleotides: TGTGCCAGCATCCCCGGGACAGGGAGGTACAATGAGCAGTTCTTC.

This chain connects TRBV15 to TRBJ2-3; 7 bases map to TRBD2. The ends lost 1 base at V and 0 bases at J; junction bases unmatched: 10. CDR3 size: 18 residues. CDR1 and CDR2 (germline): LNHNV, YYDKDF (reference sequence). CDR3 residues: CATSRGSGASISTDTQYF. CDR3 DNA sequence: TGTGCCACCAGCAGAGGAAGCGGGGCCTCCATAAGCACAGATACGCAGTATTTT.